A selection of T cell receptor beta chains follows, all from one sample in a study of cytomegalovirus exposure and HLA in healthy donors. Sequenced by immunoSEQ multiplex PCR; TCRdb stores in-frame clones only, minus some. The clone table shows around 140,000 clones, with the ten largest holding over 2%. The sequenced sample consisted of PBMCs. These receptors originate from a woman younger than 30 in good health and CMV-seronegative. Each CDR3 is given with its conserved first and last residue. The D gene is left open where the match is weak.

V	D	J	DNA	CDR3
TRBV13	TRBD1	TRBJ2-7	TGTGCCAGCAGCTTAGATGGGACAGGTGAACCCTACGAGCAGTACTTC	CASSLDGTGEPYEQYF
TRBV25-1	TRBD1	TRBJ1-3	TGTGCCAGCAGACAGGGGGCTGGGGGAAACACCATATATTTT	CASRQGAGGNTIYF
TRBV2	.	TRBJ1-2	TGTACCAGCAGTGACCAGGGCGGTGGCTACACCTTC	CTSSDQGGGYTF
TRBV19	TRBD1	TRBJ1-1	TGTGCCAGTAGTGCCAGACAGGGCCGCACTGAAGCTTTCTTT	CASSARQGRTEAFF
TRBV6-5	TRBD1	TRBJ1-2	TGTGCCAGCAGAACCTCAGGGGGCTGGGGGGGCTACACCTTC	CASRTSGGWGGYTF
TRBV6-1	.	TRBJ2-1	TGTGCCAGCAGTGAATCCTCCGGGACTGGGTACAATGAGCAGTTCTTC	CASSESSGTGYNEQFF
TRBV6-5	.	TRBJ1-1	TGTGCCAGCAGACCAGCAGGACTACTCGAAGCTTTCTTT	CASRPAGLLEAFF
TRBV5-4	.	TRBJ1-2	TGTGCCAGCAGCGGCCTAGGGGGTTTTAACTATGGCTACACCTTC	CASSGLGGFNYGYTF
TRBV19	TRBD1	TRBJ2-7	TGTGCCAGTAGTCCCGGGACAGCCTACGAGCAGTACTTC	CASSPGTAYEQYF
TRBV19	.	TRBJ1-2	TGTGCCAGTAGTACCCAGGGGAGCGAGGACTATGGCTACACCTTC	CASSTQGSEDYGYTF
TRBV2	TRBD2	TRBJ2-5	TGTGCCAGCAAAGAAAGCGGGCTAGCGGGAGCCGAGACCCAGTACTTC	CASKESGLAGAETQYF
TRBV5-4	TRBD2	TRBJ2-4	TGTGCCAGCAGCTTGGCCGTTCAGGGACTAGCCGAAAACATTCAGTACTTC	CASSLAVQGLAENIQYF
TRBV7-9	.	TRBJ1-1	TGTGCCAGCAGCACAGAGGAGGGCACGAACACTGAAGCTTTCTTT	CASSTEEGTNTEAFF
TRBV19	.	TRBJ2-7	TGTGCCGGGGAGAGACGCTACGAGCAGTACTTC	CAGERRYEQYF
TRBV11-1	TRBD1	TRBJ1-5	TGTGCCAGCAGCTTCGGGACAGGGTTCCAGCCCCAGCATTTT	CASSFGTGFQPQHF
TRBV7-6	.	TRBJ2-1	TGTGCCAGCAGTCTGTCGAGCTCCTACAATGAGCAGTTCTTC	CASSLSSSYNEQFF
TRBV30	TRBD1	TRBJ1-5	TGTGCCTGGAGGGCGACAGGGAGTCAGCCCCAGCATTTT	CAWRATGSQPQHF
TRBV19	.	TRBJ2-2	TGTGCCAGTACTCCGGGGTCCGGGGAGCTGTTTTTT	CASTPGSGELFF
TRBV15	.	TRBJ2-3	TGTGCCACCAGCAGACCCAGACTAGTCCGGGATACGCAGTATTTT	CATSRPRLVRDTQYF
TRBV7-6	.	TRBJ2-3	TGTGCCAGCAGCTTAGGAGTAGCAGATACGCAGTATTTT	CASSLGVADTQYF
TRBV28	TRBD1	TRBJ2-7	TGTGCCAGCAGGAGGACAGGGAGCTCCTACGAGCAGTACTTC	CASRRTGSSYEQYF
TRBV6-5	TRBD1	TRBJ1-6	TGTGCCAGCAGTTACGGAGGGACAGGGAATTCACCCCTCCACTTT	CASSYGGTGNSPLHF
TRBV15	TRBD2	TRBJ2-7	TGTGCCACCAGCAGAGACCTGGATATCGGACTAGCGGGCTACGAGCAGTACTTC	CATSRDLDIGLAGYEQYF
TRBV6-4	TRBD2	TRBJ2-1	TGTGCCAGCAGTGACTCGGCGGGAGGGCCAAGCAATGAGCAGTTCTTC	CASSDSAGGPSNEQFF
TRBV5-4	TRBD2	TRBJ2-1	TGTGCCAGCAGCGTGACTAGCGGGAGCAGTGAGCAGTTCTTC	CASSVTSGSSEQFF
TRBV29-1	TRBD2	TRBJ2-3	TGCAGCGTTCAGGGACTAGCGGGAGTCGGCACAGATACGCAGTATTTT	CSVQGLAGVGTDTQYF
TRBV5-1	.	TRBJ2-5	TGCGCCAGCAGCACGTCACTAGGGCTTCAAGAGACCCAGTACTTC	CASSTSLGLQETQYF
TRBV4-3	.	TRBJ2-1	TGCGCCAGCAGCCAAGACCGAACTAATGAGCAGTTCTTC	CASSQDRTNEQFF
TRBV4-1	.	TRBJ1-4	TGCGCCAGCAGCCCCCCGGAGGGTAGTAATGAAAAACTGTTTTTT	CASSPPEGSNEKLFF
TRBV2	TRBD1	TRBJ2-2	TGTGCCAGCAGCAGGGACAGGCCGAACACCGGGGAGCTGTTTTTT	CASSRDRPNTGELFF
TRBV5-6	.	TRBJ1-2	TGTGCCAGCAGCCCACCGGGGGAATTTAACTATGGCTACACCTTC	CASSPPGEFNYGYTF
TRBV5-1	.	TRBJ1-1	TGCGCCAGCAGCTTGGATGGGGAGGTGTGGGGGGTCGGAACTGAAGCTTTCTTT	CASSLDGEVWGVGTEAFF
TRBV9	.	TRBJ2-6	TGTGCCAGCAGCGTAGGGAGCTCTGGGGCCAACGTCCTGACTTTC	CASSVGSSGANVLTF
TRBV18	.	TRBJ1-2	TGTGCCAGCTCATCGGAGGACGGTCCCTATGGCTACACCTTC	CASSSEDGPYGYTF
TRBV6-6	.	TRBJ1-1	TGTGCCAGCAGGAACGGGGTGAGGGCTTTCTTT	CASRNGVRAFF
TRBV19	TRBD2	TRBJ2-3	TGTGCCAGTAGGAAGCGGGAGGGTAGCGCAGATACGCAGTATTTT	CASRKREGSADTQYF
TRBV7-3	TRBD2	TRBJ2-1	TGTGCCAGCAGCTTCGGCTCGGGAGGCAATGAGCAGTTCTTC	CASSFGSGGNEQFF
TRBV19	.	TRBJ1-4	TGTGCCAGTAGTACCGCGGGGAAAGCAACTAATGAAAAACTGTTTTTT	CASSTAGKATNEKLFF
TRBV5-4	TRBD2	TRBJ2-5	TGTGCCAGCAGCAGGGTAGCGGGAGGGCAAGAGACCCAGTACTTC	CASSRVAGGQETQYF
TRBV2	TRBD1	TRBJ1-1	TGTGCCAGCAGTGAAGGGACAGGGGTTACTGAAGCTTTCTTT	CASSEGTGVTEAFF
TRBV6-1	.	TRBJ1-5	TGTGCCAGCAGTGAAGACGGAGGGGGCAATCAGCCCCAGCATTTT	CASSEDGGGNQPQHF
TRBV5-1	TRBD1	TRBJ2-7	TGCGCCAGCAGCTTGTCACAGGGGGCCTCCTACGAGCAGTACTTC	CASSLSQGASYEQYF